This T cell receptor beta chain was sequenced in a study of shared clonotypes between healthy human individuals. Background on the study: CD4 naive cells filled three plates per donor, CD4 memory three, CD8 naive two and CD8 memory one.

The length of the CDR3 is 15 residues. CDR1 SGHNT and CDR2 YENEEA come from the germline V gene. Germline trimming cut 0 bases from V and 6 bases from J; bases unmatched to any gene: 8. Study-level results: Rarefaction showed that sequencing of sorted subsets was incomplete (despite large depth). Generation probabilities of non-shared clonotypes were lower (relative to those shared by all four donors).

Sequencing was performed with immunoSEQ multiplex PCR; in TCRdb, only in-frame clones are kept and a portion is missing. Of over 2 million clones listed, about 95% are singletons. None of the donors, who were healthy HIV-negative adults, had recently had acute infections or vaccinations. On this clone: Its antigen is unidentified.

The sequencing sample was made of naive CD4+ T cells sorted from blood. The subset denotes: CD45RA+ positively selected. This sequence was found in a man aged 18 to 29 in good health. The V call is TRBV11-3, the J call TRBJ2-7, with 7 bases lining up with TRBD1. Written as DNA, the CDR3 is TGTGCCAGCAGCTTAGAAAATCGACAGGGTGGCGAGCAGTACTTC. Its protein is CASSLENRQGGEQYF.